The 32 T cell receptor beta chains in this list originate from one sample, sequenced in a study of blood T cell repertoires in COVID-19. Assay: immunoSEQ multiplex PCR; the TCRdb copy retains only in-frame clones and omits some. The sample holds roughly 180,000 clones; approximately 91% are singletons and the top ten take roughly 2.2%. The material sequenced was peripheral blood. These receptors all come from a man between 65 and 79 years old with active or convalescent COVID-19.

This chain connects TRBV6-1 to TRBJ1-6; D unclear. Trimming took 1 base from V and 0 from J, leaving 4 bases between them. The germline V gene has CDR1 MNHNS and CDR2 SASEGT. The CDR3 contains 15 residues. The DNA of the CDR3 is TGTGCCAGCAGTGAAGGTAGCTCCTATAATTCACCCCTCCACTTT. As protein: CASSEGSSYNSPLHF.

The chain joins TRBV29-1 to TRBJ2-2; D is undetermined. The V gene's germline CDR1 is SQVTM and CDR2 ANQGSEA. This CDR3 is 17 amino acids long. V was shortened by 0 bases and J by 8 bases, with 22 bases between the two germline ends. This chain's CDR3 is CSVEDRTQSPQTGELFF. The CDR3 DNA reads as TGCAGCGTTGAAGACCGCACGCAGTCACCTCAAACGGGGGAGCTGTTTTTT.

The chain links TRBV5-8 to TRBJ1-1; TRBD1 might be the D (6 bases). Trimming removed 4 bases from V and 2 bases from J, with 12 bases in between. Looked up from germline, CDR1 is SGHTS and CDR2 is YDEGEE. This CDR3 is built from 14 residues. In DNA, the CDR3 is TGTGCCAGCAGCCTCGGACAGTTCAACACTGAAGCTTTCTTT. As protein: CASSLGQFNTEAFF.

This clone appeared a few times. The chain uses TRBV6-1 and TRBJ1-2, with a tentative D call TRBD1 (5 bases). V gave up 0 bases and J gave up 7 bases, with 15 bases separating them. The CDR3 length is 15 residues. Germline-derived CDR1 and CDR2 are MNHNS and SASEGT. This CDR3 reads CASSEATRQGGGYTF. Written as DNA, the CDR3 is TGTGCCAGCAGTGAAGCGACTAGGCAGGGAGGTGGCTACACCTTC.

This clone came up once. CDR3 in DNA: TGTGCCAGCAGGACGCACAGTCCGTCCAATCAGCCCCAGCATTTT. Translating it yields CASRTHSPSNQPQHF. The rearrangement links TRBV6-5 to TRBJ1-5; no clear D gene. Germline CDR1 MNHEY, CDR2 SVGAGI. V gave up 6 bases and J gave up 3 bases, with 15 bases separating them. The CDR3 loop spans 15 amino acids.

This clone was counted once. V and J are TRBV6-5 and TRBJ2-7; no clear D. The germline V and J ends were trimmed by 6 bases and 2 bases, with 11 bases remaining between them. Germline V gene sequence: CDR1 MNHEY, CDR2 SVGAGI. The CDR3 runs 13 residues. In nucleotides, the CDR3 is TGTGCCAGCAGCAGAGGCCACCCCTACGAGCAGTACTTC. This translates into CASSRGHPYEQYF.

V is TRBV11-2 and J is TRBJ1-1; D unresolved. The CDR3 runs 15 residues. The germline gives CDR1 SGHAT, CDR2 FQNNGV. V was shortened by 0 bases and J by 10 bases, with 18 bases between the two germline ends. CDR3 sequence reads: CASSLDPAGIRVAFF. The DNA of the CDR3 is TGTGCCAGCAGCTTAGACCCGGCGGGGATTCGGGTAGCTTTCTTT.

V and J are TRBV24-1 and TRBJ1-2; possible D gene TRBD1, 5 bases. Germline CDR1 reads KGHDR; CDR2 reads SFDVKD. The CDR3 length is 14 residues. The V gene lost 6 bases and the J gene lost 5 bases, with 15 bases spanning the gap. CDR3 protein: CATSSGSSIYGYTF. The CDR3 DNA follows: TGTGCCACCAGTTCAGGGTCCTCCATTTATGGCTACACCTTC.

DNA of the CDR3: TGTGCCAGCAGTGAATTGAGCGGGAGCTCCTACAATGAGCAGTTCTTC. Translated, it gives CASSELSGSSYNEQFF. The genes are TRBV6-1 and TRBJ2-1, with TRBD2 matching 8 bases. V gave up 2 bases and J gave up 0 bases; unmatched junction bases: 3. Germline loops: CDR1 MNHNS, CDR2 SASEGT. This CDR3 spans 16 amino acids.

The genes are TRBV5-1 and TRBJ2-7; 8 nucleotides match TRBD1. The CDR3 extends over 15 amino acids. J gave up 3 bases and V 4 bases, and 9 bases lay outside the gene matches. Per the germline V gene, CDR1 is SGHRS and CDR2 is YFSETQ. This CDR3 is CASSPGQGRRYEQYF. The CDR3 nucleotides are TGCGCCAGCAGCCCTGGACAGGGTAGGCGCTACGAGCAGTACTTC.

This clone appeared a single time. CDR3: CASSIAPGVTYEQYF. Written as DNA, the CDR3 is TGTGCCAGTAGTATTGCGCCAGGGGTTACGTACGAGCAGTACTTC. The chain joins TRBV19 to TRBJ2-7; possibly TRBD1 for D (6 bases). The germline gives CDR1 LNHDA, CDR2 SQIVND (reference sequence). Trimming pared 3 bases from V and 4 bases from J, leaving 16 bases between. CDR3 length: 15 residues.

The J gene is TRBJ2-1, the V gene TRBV29-1; TRBD2 aligns across 7 bases. This CDR3 has 12 residues. From germline, CDR1 is SQVTM and CDR2 ANQGSEA. After removal of 5 bases from V and 14 bases from J, the junction contained 12 bases not matched to a gene. This CDR3 reads CSVRSGTRRKFF. In nucleotides, the CDR3 is TGCAGCGTTCGCAGCGGGACCCGGCGAAAGTTCTTC.

The sample holds one count of this clone. The CDR3 sequence: CASSPQRGTEAFF. DNA of the CDR3: TGTGCCAGCTCACCGCAGCGGGGGACTGAAGCTTTCTTT. V and J are TRBV18 and TRBJ1-1; the D gene is possibly TRBD1 (5 bases). V lost 3 bases to trimming and J lost 5 bases, with 10 bases between them. Looked up from germline, CDR1 is KGHSH and CDR2 is LQKENI. The CDR3 loop spans 13 amino acids. The full variable domain, completed using reference TRBV18 and TRBJ1-1, is NAGVMQNPRHLVRRRGQEARLRCSPMKGHSHVYWYRQLPEEGLKFMVYLQKENIIDESGMPKERFSAEFPKEGPSILRIQQVVRGDSAAYFCASSPQRGTEAFFGQGTRLTVV.

The chain has TRBV6-5 and TRBJ1-4; D unclear. Germline assignment: CDR1 MNHEY and CDR2 SVGAGI. The germline V and J ends were trimmed by 6 bases and 0 bases, with 11 bases remaining between them. The CDR3 length is 15 residues. The CDR3 DNA reads as TGTGCCAGCAGGAGAGAAACGGCAACTAATGAAAAACTGTTTTTT. It is translated as CASRRETATNEKLFF.

The chain is built from TRBV6-1 and TRBJ1-2; D is unclear. Trimming took off 2 bases at V and 4 bases at J, with 5 bases between the two ends. CDR1 and CDR2 from the germline V gene are MNHNS and SASEGT. The CDR3 extends over 12 amino acids. The CDR3 sequence is CASSELAYGYTF. The CDR3 nucleotides are TGTGCCAGCAGTGAATTAGCCTATGGCTACACCTTC.

This clone has just a few counts. This chain uses TRBV10-2 with TRBJ2-3; TRBD1 is a possible D gene (6 bases). The CDR3 totals 16 residues. Trimming shortened V by 5 bases and J by 5 bases, and 20 bases separated the two germline ends. CDR1 WSHSY and CDR2 SAAADI come from the germline V gene. The CDR3 DNA is TGCGCCAGCAGTTCCTTACCGCCAGGGGTGAAAGATACGCAGTATTTT. This codes for CASSSLPPGVKDTQYF.

This clone appeared a single time. The gene calls are TRBV6-5 and TRBJ1-4; 7 bases map to TRBD1. The CDR3 runs to 13 residues. Germline CDR1 MNHEY, CDR2 SVGAGI. V lost 6 bases, J lost 5 bases, and 3 bases stayed unmatched. CDR3 coding DNA: TGTGCCAGCAGGACAGGGCTAAATGAAAAACTGTTTTTT. It codes for CASRTGLNEKLFF.

This clone was found a few times. The rearrangement joins TRBV5-1 to TRBJ2-2, with 9 bases matching TRBD2. Germline V gene data show CDR1 as SGHRS and CDR2 as YFSETQ. The junction had 8 bases not matched to a gene; V was cut back by 2 bases and J by 6 bases. The CDR3 spans 16 residues. CDR3 nucleotides: TGCGCCAGCAGCTTAGGGACTAGCCCTCCCTCCGGGGAGCTGTTTTTT. It encodes CASSLGTSPPSGELFF.

The J gene is TRBJ1-1, the V gene TRBV11-2; a weak D match, TRBD1 (5 bases). Trimming pared 4 bases from V and 5 bases from J, leaving 11 bases between. The length of the CDR3 is 13 residues. Germline V CDR1 and CDR2: SGHAT, FQNNGV. The CDR3 bases are TGTGCCAGCAGCTCCGGGGGGGGGACTGAAGCTTTCTTT. As protein: CASSSGGGTEAFF. The full variable domain, completed using reference TRBV11-2 and TRBJ1-1, is EAGVAQSPRYKIIEKRQSVAFWCNPISGHATLYWYQQILGQGPKLLIQFQNNGVVDDSQLPKDRFSAERLKGVDSTLKIQPAKLEDSAVYLCASSSGGGTEAFFGQGTRLTVV.

This clone was recorded a few times. V usage is TRBV7-2 and J usage is TRBJ2-1; a weak D match, TRBD1 (5 bases). V lost 2 bases and J lost 6, with 17 bases in between. Germline CDR1 SGHTA, CDR2 FQGNSA. CDR3 length: 16 amino acids. In nucleotides, the CDR3 is TGTGCCAGCAGCTTAAGAGAGGCAGGGAAACCCAATGAGCAGTTCTTC. This sequence encodes CASSLREAGKPNEQFF.

This chain connects TRBV19 to TRBJ1-6; 8 nucleotides align to TRBD1. CDR3 length: 17 amino acids. The germline CDR1 and CDR2 sequences are LNHDA and SQIVND (reference sequence). With V trimmed by 5 bases and J by 2 bases, 8 bases remained unmatched. CDR3 nucleotides: TGTGCCAGTAGTCCGATAGACAGGGGCGCCTATAATTCACCCCTCCACTTT. This gives the protein CASSPIDRGAYNSPLHF.

CDR3 DNA sequence: TGTGCCAGCAGCTTGGTTGGTGGCGAAAAACTGTTTTTT. It specifies CASSLVGGEKLFF. The chain recombines TRBV5-4 with TRBJ1-4; D is unresolved. This CDR3 has 13 residues. V was cut by 0 bases and J by 8 bases, with 8 bases left in between. Germline loops: CDR1 SGHNT, CDR2 YYREEE (reference sequence).

The gene calls are TRBV9 and TRBJ2-3; 7 bases align to TRBD2. Germline CDR1 SGDLS, CDR2 YYNGEE. Trimming at V came to 1 base and at J to 0 bases, leaving 2 bases not matched to a gene. The CDR3 loop spans 15 amino acids. CDR3 bases: TGTGCCAGCAGCGTACTAGCGGCTAGCACAGATACGCAGTATTTT. Protein product: CASSVLAASTDTQYF. Combining the CDR3 with reference TRBV9 and TRBJ2-3 gives the whole variable domain DSGVTQTPKHLITATGQRVTLRCSPRSGDLSVYWYQQSLDQGLQFLIQYYNGEERAKGNILERFSAQQFPDLHSELNLSSLELGDSALYFCASSVLAASTDTQYFGPGTRLTVL.

This chain connects TRBV29-1 to TRBJ2-7, with 9 positions matching TRBD1. The V and J ends lost 3 bases and 3 bases, in that order; junction bases with no gene match: 9. From germline, CDR1 is SQVTM and CDR2 ANQGSEA. This CDR3 spans 15 amino acids. The CDR3 region has the DNA TGCAGCGTTGACACCATGGACAGGGGCTTCTACGAGCAGTACTTC. Amino acid sequence: CSVDTMDRGFYEQYF.

This clone has just one count. The chain uses TRBV6-5 and TRBJ1-1; TRBD1 is a possible D gene (6 bases). CDR3 length: 12 amino acids. Trimming shortened V by 6 bases and J by 3 bases, and 8 bases separated the two germline ends. From germline, CDR1 is MNHEY and CDR2 SVGAGI. The CDR3 region is CASRQGYTEAFF. The CDR3 nucleotides are TGTGCCAGCAGACAGGGCTACACTGAAGCTTTCTTT.

The CDR3 DNA reads TGTGCCAGCAGCTTGGGAGGGCAGGCCGCCGGGGAGCTGTTTTTT. It specifies CASSLGGQAAGELFF. The chain links TRBV5-4 to TRBJ2-2; tentatively, D is TRBD2 (5 bases). The germline V and J ends were trimmed by 0 bases and 6 bases, with 12 bases remaining between them. The CDR3 consists of 15 residues. Germline CDR1 SGHNT, CDR2 YYREEE (reference sequence).

V and J are TRBV4-3 and TRBJ2-7; tentatively, D is TRBD2 (6 bases). The CDR3 length is 11 residues. Germline V gene lookup returns CDR1 LGHNA and CDR2 YSLEER. Between the trimmed V and J ends, which lost 6 bases and 9 bases, there was a span of 12 bases. This CDR3 reads CASSRGSPQYF. DNA of the CDR3: TGCGCCAGCAGTCGGGGGAGTCCGCAGTACTTC.

The CDR3, as DNA: TGTGCCAGCAGCTTAGCGCTAGCGGGGGTCTCCTACGAGCAGTACTTC. It codes for CASSLALAGVSYEQYF. This sequence joins TRBV7-8 and TRBJ2-7; TRBD2 matches at 10 bases. CDR1 SGHVS and CDR2 FQNEAQ come from the germline V gene. With 0 bases clipped from V and 0 bases from J, the junction kept 2 bases outside the gene matches. The CDR3 runs 16 residues.

The V gene is TRBV28, the J gene TRBJ1-2, with 7 bases aligning to TRBD1. CDR3 length equals 13 residues. The germline gives CDR1 MDHEN, CDR2 SYDVKM. The ends lost 8 bases at V and 3 bases at J; junction bases unmatched: 6. The CDR3 protein is CASLGTAYYGYTF. The CDR3 nucleotides are TGTGCCAGCCTTGGGACAGCCTACTATGGCTACACCTTC.

The chain combines TRBV5-6 with TRBJ2-7; 14 nucleotides match TRBD2. With V trimmed by 4 bases and J by 2 bases, 8 bases remained unmatched. Germline V lookup: CDR1 SGHDT, CDR2 YYEEEE. This CDR3 is built from 17 residues. The CDR3 here is CASSIGLAGGSAYEQYF. The CDR3 nucleotides read TGTGCCAGCAGCATCGGACTAGCGGGAGGCTCTGCCTACGAGCAGTACTTC.

J is TRBJ2-3 and V is TRBV6-6, with a weak D call TRBD1 (5 bases). The germline gives CDR1 MNHNY, CDR2 SVGAGI (reference sequence). The CDR3 loop spans 14 amino acids. With 5 bases removed from V and 5 bases from J, the gap between germline ends came to 14 bases. CDR3 loop: CASSPWNRRDTQYF. CDR3 nucleotide sequence: TGTGCCAGCAGTCCTTGGAACAGGCGAGATACGCAGTATTTT.

The chain couples TRBV5-6 to TRBJ2-1; D is undetermined. The CDR3 loop spans 15 amino acids. Trimming removed 4 bases from V and 0 bases from J, with 11 bases in between. Germline-derived CDR1 and CDR2 are SGHDT and YYEEEE. The CDR3 spells CASSVNSISYNEQFF. The CDR3 DNA sequence: TGTGCCAGCAGCGTAAACTCCATCTCCTACAATGAGCAGTTCTTC.